This TCR beta chain was recovered during a study of T cell responses to AZD1222 COVID-19 vaccine. Sequenced by immunoSEQ multiplex PCR; TCRdb stores in-frame clones only, minus some. Of 40,000 to 60,000 clones listed, 85% to 90% are singletons. This clone was seen once. Its cognate antigen is unknown. Pooling was applied to second doses at about 4 or about 12 weeks. The study's findings and limits: Vaccination with two AZD1222 doses was followed by a rise in Spike-specific TCR breadth and depth. There were vaccine-associated CD4 TCRs across spike, dominant at 160-218 and 743-854. Seropositive status at baseline applied to only five to seven AZD1222 recipients.

With 5 bases removed from V and 3 bases from J, the gap between germline ends came to 11 bases. The CDR3 extends over 13 amino acids. Germline CDR1 reads SGHKS; CDR2 reads YYEKEE (reference sequence). The clonotype comes from an adult who received the AZD1222 COVID-19 vaccine. This material consisted of peripheral blood, taken 28 days after the second AZD1222 dose. The chain joins TRBV5-5 to TRBJ1-2; D is ambiguous. DNA for the CDR3: TGTGCCAGCAGTCTTATCTTTGACTATGGCTACACCTTC. This sequence encodes CASSLIFDYGYTF.